This paragraph covers one T cell receptor beta chain sequence. Its antigen remains unknown. The assay was immunoSEQ multiplex PCR, and TCRdb's table has in-frame clones only and misses some. The data hold around 66,000 clones, with 88% observed a single time. The sample comes from a study of T cell responses to AZD1222 COVID-19 vaccine. General observations from the study: Spike-specific TCR breadth and depth rose after two AZD1222 doses.

Germline V gives CDR1 SGHTA, CDR2 FQGNSA. The CDR3 runs 13 residues. V lost 4 bases and J lost 7, with 13 bases in between. The sequencing here drew on peripheral blood, taken 28 days after the second dose of the MenACWY control vaccine. The genes are TRBV7-2 and TRBJ1-2; no clear D. The receptor was derived from an adult who received the MenACWY meningococcal vaccine as a control. CDR3 in amino acids: CASSSPAKGGYTF. In DNA, the CDR3 is TGTGCCAGCAGCTCCCCAGCCAAAGGTGGCTACACCTTC.